The clone carrying this T cell receptor (beta chain) was detected once. J gave up 0 bases and V 2 bases, and 4 bases lay outside the gene matches. The CDR3 runs to 17 residues. The V gene's germline CDR1 is MNHEY and CDR2 SMNVEV (reference sequence). The sample comes from a study of blood T cell repertoires in COVID-19. Study overall: From the United States, Italy and Spain came samples of acute and convalescent COVID-19. The cDNA or gDNA used as material had been derived from T cells, B-cell-depleted T cells, or PBMCs.

Original data processing: Reference gene primer amplification gave estimated nucleated cell counts. Sequencing used immunoSEQ multiplex PCR; TCRdb keeps in-frame clones, though not all of them. That table is the source of V, J and clone size, and D and trimming were worked out from the DNA. The repertoire consists of more than 45,000 clones, with roughly nine tenths occurring once and the leading ten covering about 29%. The receptor's source is a human donor in a cohort sampled during active COVID-19. The J gene is TRBJ2-2, the V gene TRBV27; TRBD2 matches at 9 bases. Sequencing was done on a sample of peripheral blood. CDR3 DNA: TGTGCCAGCAGTTTAAGGGGGACTAGCACGAACACCGGGGAGCTGTTTTTT. It translates to CASSLRGTSTNTGELFF.